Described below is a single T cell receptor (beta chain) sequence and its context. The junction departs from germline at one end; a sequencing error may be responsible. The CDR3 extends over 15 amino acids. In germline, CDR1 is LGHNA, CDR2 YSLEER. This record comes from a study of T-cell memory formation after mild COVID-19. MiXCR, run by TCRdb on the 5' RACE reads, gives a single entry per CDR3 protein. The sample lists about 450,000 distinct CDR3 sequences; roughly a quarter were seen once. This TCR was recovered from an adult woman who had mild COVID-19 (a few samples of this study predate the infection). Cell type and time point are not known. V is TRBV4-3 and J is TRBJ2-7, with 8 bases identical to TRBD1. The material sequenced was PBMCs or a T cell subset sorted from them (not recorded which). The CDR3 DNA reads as TGCTCCAGCAGCCAAGATCGACAGGGGCCCTACGAGCAGTACTTC. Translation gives CSSSQDRQGPYEQYF.